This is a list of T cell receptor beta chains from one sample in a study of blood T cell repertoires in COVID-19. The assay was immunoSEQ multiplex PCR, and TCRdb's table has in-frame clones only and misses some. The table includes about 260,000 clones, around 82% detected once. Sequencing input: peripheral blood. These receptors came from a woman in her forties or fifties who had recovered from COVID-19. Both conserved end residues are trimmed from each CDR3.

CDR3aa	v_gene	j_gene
ASRSGGGVAEAF	TRBV5-1	TRBJ1-1
ASSLSGSNYGYT	TRBV5-6	TRBJ1-2
ASSLGVRVGNTEAF	TRBV7-8	TRBJ1-1
ASSQGLAGGETQY	TRBV4-1	TRBJ2-5
ATSDLTGGEYEQY	TRBV24-1	TRBJ2-7
ASSAPGWHEQF	TRBV18	TRBJ2-1
ASSPSVSSYNEQF	TRBV7-2	TRBJ2-1
ASSELGTGNTEAF	TRBV2	TRBJ1-1
ASSLVRTGDTGELF	TRBV7-9	TRBJ2-2
ASRGQGYGELF	TRBV6-5	TRBJ2-2
ASSPSGFRVAGNYEQY	TRBV27	TRBJ2-7
ASSLSSSGPNTGELF	TRBV7-3	TRBJ2-2
ASTSPGVGQPQH	TRBV6-6	TRBJ1-5
ASSWTGLSYEQY	TRBV28	TRBJ2-7
ASSTGQGGQPQH	TRBV21-1	TRBJ1-5
ASSSIPDRGEAF	TRBV7-9	TRBJ1-1
ASSYSLAGETQY	TRBV6-6	TRBJ2-5
ASSTDRGPYGYT	TRBV5-1	TRBJ1-2
ASSYPRTLNNEQF	TRBV6-6	TRBJ2-1
SVEDFPTSGGAAGETQY	TRBV29-1	TRBJ2-5
AISGGPMNTEAF	TRBV10-3	TRBJ1-1
ASSLRTSGGAQDTQY	TRBV11-3	TRBJ2-3
ASSLASSGASYEQY	TRBV5-1	TRBJ2-7
ASSIGGRGLQETQY	TRBV19	TRBJ2-5
ASSAKAQGLAKNIQY	TRBV5-8	TRBJ2-4
ASSLERGAIH	TRBV7-9	TRBJ1-2
ASSLGDRVSEAF	TRBV11-2	TRBJ1-1
ASSIPGQESTEAF	TRBV19	TRBJ1-1
ASSFTGQTEAF	TRBV27	TRBJ1-1
ASSEGGTRSYEQY	TRBV6-1	TRBJ2-7
ASSKGQNTGELF	TRBV5-4	TRBJ2-2
ASTPCRASGTPQETQY	TRBV3-1/TRBV3-2	TRBJ2-5
ASRRMPGRGEVKAF	TRBV28	TRBJ1-1
ASSLTSGAVETQY	TRBV27	TRBJ2-5
ASSPGTGRQNEQF	TRBV18	TRBJ2-1
ASSEAQGAINYGYT	TRBV6-1	TRBJ1-2
ASNHRRDSGELF	TRBV7-9	TRBJ2-2
ASSFPGALGYT	TRBV5-5	TRBJ1-2
ASSLGATGGFGYT	TRBV7-9	TRBJ1-2
ASLGTGYTYEQY	TRBV28	TRBJ2-7
ASSSGQNQPQH	TRBV7-2	TRBJ1-5
ACRTGGKQY	TRBV30	TRBJ2-7
ASSQGLAGDYNEQF	TRBV4-3	TRBJ2-1
ASSPTQANTEAF	TRBV7-3	TRBJ1-1
ASSPPGGSANEQF	TRBV27	TRBJ2-1
ASSVRGLAGIYNEQF	TRBV9	TRBJ2-1
ASSLKYGSYGYT	TRBV5-4	TRBJ1-2
ASSLFPGLRTGELF	TRBV28	TRBJ2-2
ASSRGYGYT	TRBV27	TRBJ1-2
ASSLWLLAGGSTDTQY	TRBV7-2	TRBJ2-3
ASSLGHPSSGNTIY	TRBV27	TRBJ1-3
ASSEQGEAGNTIY	TRBV2	TRBJ1-3
ASWAGAYGYT	TRBV19	TRBJ1-2